The source of this TCR beta chain is a study of memory CD4+ T cells and cytomegalovirus serostatus. Study-level information: This sample comes from healthy Belgian adults, under 10 CMV seropositive, some 22 seronegative.

Single viable CD3+CD4+CD8-CD45RO+ cells were sorted as the memory CD4+ T cells. Positive selection with CD4 microbeads enriched total CD4+ T cells. Germline V CDR1 and CDR2: SGHDT, YYEEEE. The CDR3 totals 19 residues. The ends lost 0 bases at V and 1 base at J; junction bases unmatched: 8. General study findings and limits: Suggested: most of the CMV-linked TCR signature lies in CD4+ memory cells. Repertoires predicted CMV serostatus with median bootstrapped AUC of approximately 0.95.

A remark on this clone: Its antigen is unknown.

Method: immunoSEQ multiplex PCR; TCRdb's copy keeps in-frame clones and lacks some. The repertoire consists of some 54,000 clones, with about four fifths occurring once and the leading ten covering less than 2.5%. The chain links TRBV5-6 to TRBJ1-6; 9 bases fit TRBD1. The clonotype originates from an adult in good health and CMV-seropositive. Material: memory CD4+ T cells from blood. The CDR3 DNA reads TGTGCCAGCAGCTTGGGTACGGGACAGGGAGATTCCTATAATTCACCCCTCCACTTT. It codes for CASSLGTGQGDSYNSPLHF.